These 11 T cell receptor beta chains were sequenced from one sample in a study of tumor-infiltrating lymphocytes in primary liver carcinoma. Germline DNA was extracted alongside blood RNA, which was obtained from unsorted whole blood. TCR beta cDNA was reverse-transcribed from approximately 0.45 ug of total RNA. The reaction used a constant-region primer and ProtoScript II reverse transcriptase. Library construction for TCR beta comprised three nested multiplex PCR rounds performed with slightly modified ARM-PCR. A C-beta reverse primer and TRBV1-TRBV30 forward primers served in each of the first two PCR rounds, at approximately 10 cycles apiece. In TCRdb, the multiplex PCR reads were re-called with MiXCR into one record per CDR3 protein. Among around 330,000 distinct CDR3 sequences listed, more than 55% were seen once. Sequenced material: peripheral blood. The receptors were gathered from a woman aged 25 to 45 with primary liver carcinoma and hepatitis B virus infection.

This rearrangement joins TRBV7-9 to TRBJ2-1; D might be TRBD1 (6 bases). There are 17 residues in the CDR3. V lost 1 base and J 3 bases, leaving 16 bases between the germline ends. CDR1 is SEHNR, CDR2 FQNEAQ, per germline (reference sequence). The CDR3 protein is CASSLDGPWGLYNEQFF. The CDR3, as DNA: TGTGCCAGCAGCTTAGACGGTCCCTGGGGGCTCTACAATGAGCAGTTCTTC. Looking up the rest from reference TRBV7-9 and TRBJ2-1 gives the full variable domain: DTGVSQNPRHKITKRGQNVTFRCDPISEHNRLYWYRQTLGQGPEFLTYFQNEAQLEKSRLLSDRFSAERPKGSFSTLEIQRTEQGDSAMYLCASSLDGPWGLYNEQFFGPGTRLTVL.

The V gene is TRBV5-4, the J gene TRBJ2-2; 7 nucleotides agree with TRBD1. CDR1 is SGHNT, CDR2 YYREEE, per germline (reference sequence). V was clipped by 4 bases and J by 4 bases; unmatched bases: 7. The length of the CDR3 is 15 residues. CDR3 sequence: CASSRGQGVTGELFF. The CDR3 bases are TGTGCCAGCAGCCGTGGCCAGGGGGTCACCGGGGAGCTGTTTTTT.

This sequence joins TRBV11-3 and TRBJ1-1; D might be TRBD1 (5 bases). V shed 7 bases and J shed 3 bases, with 15 bases lying between them. Germline CDR1 is SGHNT and CDR2 is YENEEA. The CDR3 totals 14 residues. CDR3: CASNFSGSDTEAFF. The DNA for the CDR3 is TGTGCCAGCAACTTCTCAGGGTCGGACACTGAAGCTTTCTTT.

V gene TRBV12-3 or TRBV12-4 combines with J gene TRBJ1-5; D gene uncertain. V lost 3 bases, J lost 4 bases, and 10 bases lay in between. This CDR3 region has 14 residues. The CDR3 nucleotides are TGTGCCAGCAGTTTCGGGCCAGCAAATCAGCCCCAGCATTTT. It yields the protein CASSFGPANQPQHF.

Comment on this clonotype: The junction shows a germline mismatch at one end, possibly a read error. The rearrangement joins TRBV11-2 to TRBJ2-5, with D uncertain. This CDR3 has 11 amino acids. CDR1 SGHAT and CDR2 FQNNGV come from the germline V gene. CDR3 sequence (DNA): TGTGTCAGCAGCATTCAAGAGACCCAGTACTTT. It yields the protein CVSSIQETQYF.

On this clonotype itself: An end of the junction differs from the germline gene, which may be a read error. The chain is built from TRBV11-2 and TRBJ2-2; D gene ambiguous. This CDR3 contains 12 residues. The germline V gene encodes CDR1 SGHAT and CDR2 FQNNGV. In nucleotides, the CDR3 is TGTGCCAGCAAGTGGAACACAGGGGAGCTGTTTTTT. Amino acids: CASKWNTGELFF.

The rearrangement links TRBV20-1 to TRBJ1-6; D may be TRBD1 (5 bases). The V end was cut by 2 bases, the J end by 16 bases, with 24 bases between. The CDR3 consists of 15 residues. Germline assignment: CDR1 DFQATT and CDR2 SNEGSKA (reference sequence). CDR3 amino acids: CSARRDLASSGSLHF. The CDR3 DNA reads as TGCAGTGCTAGAAGGGACTTGGCCTCATCAGGATCTCTCCACTTT.

This clonotype came up a few times. The gene calls are TRBV10-1 and TRBJ2-3; 9 nucleotides line up with TRBD2. Germline V CDR1 and CDR2: WNHNN, SYGVQD (reference sequence). The V and J ends lost 1 base and 3 bases, in that order; junction bases with no gene match: 5. The CDR3 is 16 amino acids. In DNA form, the CDR3 reads TGCGCCAGCAGTGAGTGGGGTAGCGGGGGTACAGATACGCAGTATTTT. As protein: CASSEWGSGGTDTQYF.

Note on this clonotype: The germline gene is not matched at one end of the junction; a read error may be the cause. The rearrangement uses TRBV6-6 and TRBJ1-6, with a possible D match to TRBD1 (5 bases). The CDR3 has 16 residues. From germline, CDR1 is MNHNY and CDR2 SVGAGI (reference sequence). This chain's CDR3 is CASRLRANAYNSPFHF. The CDR3 DNA is TGTGCCAGCAGGCTCAGGGCGAACGCCTATAATTCACCCTTCCACTTT.

A remark on this clonotype: Sequence at one end of the junction differs from germline and may be a read error. The V and J genes are TRBV6-5 and TRBJ1-2; D is perhaps TRBD1 (6 bases). Germline V gene data show CDR1 as MNHEY and CDR2 as SVGAGI. The CDR3 is made up of 14 amino acids. Here the CDR3 DNA reads TGTGCCAGCAGTGACGCCTTGGGACACTATGGCTACATCTTC. Its translation is CASSDALGHYGYIF.

Note on this clonotype: One junction end disagrees with the germline gene, perhaps due to a read error. The V call is TRBV5-1, the J call TRBJ2-7, with 8 bases aligning to TRBD1. The CDR3 contains 15 residues. The V gene's germline CDR1 is SGHRS and CDR2 YFSETQ. Written as DNA, the CDR3 is TGCGACAGCAGCTTAGGACAGGGAGACTCCTACGAGCAGTACTTC. Encoded protein: CDSSLGQGDSYEQYF.